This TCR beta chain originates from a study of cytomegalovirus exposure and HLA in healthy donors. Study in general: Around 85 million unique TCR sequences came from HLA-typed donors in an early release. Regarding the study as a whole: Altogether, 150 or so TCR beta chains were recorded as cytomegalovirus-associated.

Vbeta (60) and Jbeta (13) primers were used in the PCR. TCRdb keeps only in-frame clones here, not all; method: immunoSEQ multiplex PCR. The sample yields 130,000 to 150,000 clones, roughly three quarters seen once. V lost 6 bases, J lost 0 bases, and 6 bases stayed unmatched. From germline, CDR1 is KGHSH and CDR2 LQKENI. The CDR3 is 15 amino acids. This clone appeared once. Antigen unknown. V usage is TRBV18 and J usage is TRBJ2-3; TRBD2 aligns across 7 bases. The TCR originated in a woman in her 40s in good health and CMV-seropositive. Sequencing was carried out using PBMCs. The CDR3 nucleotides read TGTGCCAGCTCTCAAACTAGCGTAAGCACAGATACGCAGTATTTT. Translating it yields CASSQTSVSTDTQYF.